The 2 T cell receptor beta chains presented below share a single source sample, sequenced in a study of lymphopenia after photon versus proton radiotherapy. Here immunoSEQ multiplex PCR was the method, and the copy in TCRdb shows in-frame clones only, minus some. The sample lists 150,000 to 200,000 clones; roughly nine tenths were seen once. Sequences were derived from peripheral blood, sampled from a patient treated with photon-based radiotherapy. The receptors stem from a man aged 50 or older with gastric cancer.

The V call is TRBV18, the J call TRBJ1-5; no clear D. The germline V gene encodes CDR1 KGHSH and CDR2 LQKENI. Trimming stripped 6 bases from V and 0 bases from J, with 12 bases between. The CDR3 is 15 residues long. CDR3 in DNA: TGTGCCAGCTCCCCGGGAAGGGTTAGCAATCAGCCCCAGCATTTT. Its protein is CASSPGRVSNQPQHF.

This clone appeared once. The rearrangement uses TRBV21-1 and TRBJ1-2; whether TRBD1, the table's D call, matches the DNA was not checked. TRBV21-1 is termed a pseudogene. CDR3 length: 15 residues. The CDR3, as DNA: TGTGCCAGCAGCAAAGTGGGACAAACGAACTATGGCTACACCTTC. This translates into CASSKVGQTNYGYTF.